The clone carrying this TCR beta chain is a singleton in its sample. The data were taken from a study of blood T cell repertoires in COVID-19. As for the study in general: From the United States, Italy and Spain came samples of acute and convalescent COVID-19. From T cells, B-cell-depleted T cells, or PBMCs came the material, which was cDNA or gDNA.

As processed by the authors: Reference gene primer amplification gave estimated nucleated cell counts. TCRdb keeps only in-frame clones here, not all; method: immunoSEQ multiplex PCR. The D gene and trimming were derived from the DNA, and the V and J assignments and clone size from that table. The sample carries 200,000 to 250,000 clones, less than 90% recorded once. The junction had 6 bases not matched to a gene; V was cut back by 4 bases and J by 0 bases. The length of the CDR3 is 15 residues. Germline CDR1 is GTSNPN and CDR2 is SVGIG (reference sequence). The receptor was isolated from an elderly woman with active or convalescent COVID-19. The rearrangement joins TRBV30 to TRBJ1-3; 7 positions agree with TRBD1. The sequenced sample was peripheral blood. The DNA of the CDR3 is TGTGCCTGGACTAGGGACAGCTACTCTGGAAACACCATATATTTT. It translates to CAWTRDSYSGNTIYF.